This record concerns one TCR beta chain sequence. This entry comes from a study of blood T cell repertoires in COVID-19. Study information: Nucleic acid was either cDNA or gDNA, and it came from T cells, B-cell-depleted T cells, or PBMCs.

Germline trimming cut 2 bases from V and 7 bases from J; bases unmatched to any gene: 6. Germline V gene data show CDR1 as SGHRS and CDR2 as YFSETQ. The CDR3 spans 14 residues. Participant reports of clinical history set cohort assignment. Produced via immunoSEQ multiplex PCR; TCRdb's table is partial and in-frame only. The sample shows about 280,000 clones, roughly nine tenths of them seen only once. The TCR comes from a woman in her thirties or forties who had recovered from COVID-19. The specimen sequenced was PBMCs or T cells enriched from blood (not recorded which). This sequence joins TRBV5-1 and TRBJ1-1, with TRBD1 matching over 9 bases. CDR3 amino acids: CASSLQGARDEAFF. CDR3 nucleotides: TGCGCCAGCAGCTTACAGGGGGCGCGCGATGAAGCTTTCTTT.